Below are 28 T cell receptor beta chains sequenced from a single sample in a study of blood T cell repertoires in COVID-19. Produced via immunoSEQ multiplex PCR; TCRdb's table is partial and in-frame only. This sample has fewer than 180,000 clones; about nine tenths occur once, and the top ten carry about 4.1%. The sample was peripheral blood. The source of these receptors is a woman aged 55-70 years with active or convalescent COVID-19.

J is TRBJ2-4 and V is TRBV5-1; 8 bases align to TRBD1. CDR3 size: 16 residues. Looked up from germline, CDR1 is SGHRS and CDR2 is YFSETQ. J gave up 4 bases and V 3 bases, and 9 bases lay outside the gene matches. In DNA, the CDR3 is TGCGCCAGCAGCTCGGACCCGGACAGGGTGAAAAACATTCAGTACTTC. Protein sequence: CASSSDPDRVKNIQYF.

The rearrangement uses TRBV2 and TRBJ1-3; 7 positions match TRBD1. V lost 3 bases to trimming and J lost 4 bases; unmatched junction nucleotides: 0. The CDR3 totals 13 residues. Germline V gene lookup returns CDR1 SNHLY and CDR2 FYNNEI. The CDR3 coding sequence is TGTGCCAGCAGTGAGACAGGGGGAAACACCATATATTTT. It codes for CASSETGGNTIYF.

This chain uses TRBV7-2 with TRBJ1-5, with D maybe TRBD1 (6 bases). This CDR3 is built from 14 residues. Germline V CDR1 and CDR2: SGHTA, FQGNSA. The V gene lost 5 bases and the J gene lost 5 bases, with 13 bases spanning the gap. This CDR3 is CASSQGQGYQPQHF. CDR3 nucleotide sequence: TGTGCCAGCAGCCAGGGGCAGGGATATCAGCCCCAGCATTTT.

This chain uses TRBV30 with TRBJ2-3; 7 bases align to TRBD1. With V trimmed by 2 bases and J by 6 bases, 5 bases remained unmatched. In germline, CDR1 is GTSNPN, CDR2 SVGIG (reference sequence). The CDR3 has 13 amino acids. In DNA, the CDR3 is TGTGCCTGGAGTAGAGGGGGCCGGGATACGCAGTATTTT. This sequence encodes CAWSRGGRDTQYF. Combining the CDR3 with reference TRBV30 and TRBJ2-3 gives the whole variable domain SQTIHQWPATLVQPVGSPLSLECTVEGTSNPNLYWYRQAAGRGLQLLFYSVGIGQISSEVPQNLSASRPQDRQFILSSKKLLLSDSGFYLCAWSRGGRDTQYFGPGTRLTVL.

In this sample, this clone turned up once. The rearrangement joins TRBV19 to TRBJ1-2; D is perhaps TRBD1 (6 bases). The CDR3 contains 13 residues. Germline values: CDR1 LNHDA, CDR2 SQIVND (reference sequence). V was shortened by 5 bases and J by 7 bases, with 14 bases between the two germline ends. The CDR3 coding sequence is TGTGCCAGTAGTGACAGGTCCGTAGTTGGCTACACCTTC. Translation gives CASSDRSVVGYTF.

The chain links TRBV2 to TRBJ1-2, with 8 nucleotides matching TRBD1. J gave up 7 bases and V 5 bases, and 6 bases lay outside the gene matches. Germline V gene data show CDR1 as SNHLY and CDR2 as FYNNEI. This CDR3 comprises 13 residues. The CDR3 sequence is CASSQDRDSGYTF. CDR3 nucleotides: TGTGCCAGCAGTCAGGACAGGGACTCTGGCTACACCTTC.

CDR3 loop: CASSAPGTGSSYEQYF. In DNA form, the CDR3 reads TGTGCCAGCAGCGCACCCGGGACAGGGAGCTCCTACGAGCAGTACTTC. The rearrangement links TRBV5-6 to TRBJ2-7; 9 nucleotides match TRBD1. CDR3 size: 16 residues. The germline gives CDR1 SGHDT, CDR2 YYEEEE. The trim removed 4 bases at V and 0 bases at J, leaving 8 bases unmatched.

The genes are TRBV5-4 and TRBJ2-7; the match to TRBD2 covers 9 bases. The CDR3 extends over 15 amino acids. The ends lost 0 bases at V and 3 bases at J; junction bases unmatched: 4. The germline V gene encodes CDR1 SGHNT and CDR2 YYREEE (reference sequence). CDR3 DNA: TGTGCCAGCAGCTTGGAAGCGGGGGGCTTCTACGAGCAGTACTTC. It encodes CASSLEAGGFYEQYF.

The chain employs TRBV10-1 and TRBJ2-5, with TRBD2 matching 12 bases. The V segment lost 0 bases and the J segment 7 bases; nucleotides outside the gene matches: 6. This CDR3 comprises 16 residues. CDR1 and CDR2 (germline): WNHNN, SYGVQD (reference sequence). The CDR3 DNA follows: TGCGCCAGCAGTGAGTCGGCTAGCGGGGGGGCCGGGACCCAGTACTTC. The encoded protein is CASSESASGGAGTQYF.

The chain carries TRBV6-2 or TRBV6-3 and TRBJ2-5; D is ambiguous. V gave up 3 bases and J gave up 7 bases, with 15 bases separating them. The CDR3 covers 14 residues. Germline assignment: CDR1 MNHEY and CDR2 SVGEGT. The CDR3 is CASSYNTAMVTQYF. Here the CDR3 DNA reads TGTGCCAGCAGTTATAATACAGCCATGGTGACCCAGTACTTC.

The chain has TRBV2 and TRBJ1-2; D uncertain. Trimming shortened V by 4 bases and J by 4 bases, and 10 bases separated the two germline ends. Germline CDR1 is SNHLY and CDR2 is FYNNEI. The CDR3 contains 13 residues. CDR3 bases: TGTGCCAGCAGTGGGCGAGGGATCTATGGCTACACCTTC. The encoded protein is CASSGRGIYGYTF.

The chain employs TRBV13 and TRBJ2-3; tentatively, D is TRBD1 (6 bases). CDR3 length equals 14 residues. The V gene's germline CDR1 is PRHDT and CDR2 FYEKMQ (reference sequence). V gave up 3 bases and J gave up 1 base, with 8 bases separating them. CDR3 sequence: CASSLSGGTDTQYF. The CDR3 DNA is TGTGCCAGCAGCTTGTCAGGGGGCACAGATACGCAGTATTTT.

This clone was seen a single time. V is TRBV9 and J is TRBJ1-2; the D is unclear. This CDR3 has 13 amino acids. From germline, CDR1 is SGDLS and CDR2 YYNGEE. Trimming removed 6 bases from V and 3 bases from J, with 12 bases in between. The DNA for the CDR3 is TGTGCCAGCACAGGTAACACCTACTATGGCTACACCTTC. Amino acids: CASTGNTYYGYTF. The entire variable domain, with the rest obtained from reference TRBV9 and TRBJ1-2, is as follows: DSGVTQTPKHLITATGQRVTLRCSPRSGDLSVYWYQQSLDQGLQFLIQYYNGEERAKGNILERFSAQQFPDLHSELNLSSLELGDSALYFCASTGNTYYGYTFGSGTRLTVV.

This clone appeared once. The gene calls are TRBV7-2 and TRBJ1-1; D gene uncertain. This CDR3 has 15 amino acids. V was cut by 1 base and J by 0 bases, with 9 bases left in between. The germline V gene has CDR1 SGHTA and CDR2 FQGNSA. The CDR3 sequence is CASSLVGTMNTEAFF. The CDR3 nucleotides read TGTGCCAGCAGCTTAGTGGGCACGATGAACACTGAAGCTTTCTTT.

This clone has just a few counts. The V gene is TRBV4-3, the J gene TRBJ2-6; 10 bases fit TRBD2. V lost 6 bases, J lost 0 bases, and 11 bases stayed unmatched. The germline V gene encodes CDR1 LGHNA and CDR2 YSLEER. The CDR3 is 19 residues long. CDR3 amino acids: CASSPSVAGGYSGANVLTF. In DNA form, the CDR3 reads TGCGCCAGCAGTCCCAGCGTAGCGGGGGGATACTCTGGGGCCAACGTCCTGACTTTC.

The rearrangement uses TRBV21-1 and TRBJ2-5; the listed D gene, TRBD2, was not tested against the DNA. TRBV21-1 represents a pseudogene. The CDR3 spans 12 residues. This CDR3 reads CASSKASETQYF. In DNA, the CDR3 is TGTGCCAGCAGCAAAGCGTCGGAGACCCAGTACTTC.

The chain employs TRBV5-4 and TRBJ2-7; the match to TRBD1 covers 10 bases. The CDR3 runs 15 residues. V shed 4 bases and J 9 bases; nucleotides not matched to a gene: 13. The germline V gene has CDR1 SGHNT and CDR2 YYREEE (reference sequence). The CDR3 is CASSLEATGGYMQYF. The CDR3 DNA sequence: TGTGCCAGCAGCCTGGAAGCGACAGGGGGCTATATGCAGTACTTC.

The V gene is TRBV4-3, the J gene TRBJ1-1, with no clear D. Trimming left V 0 bases short and J 4 bases short, with 15 bases between. The CDR3 is made up of 16 amino acids. CDR1 is LGHNA and CDR2 is YSLEER in the germline V gene. CDR3: CASSQDYNRKGTEAFF. The CDR3 DNA reads as TGCGCCAGCAGCCAAGATTATAACAGAAAAGGCACTGAAGCTTTCTTT.

The chain carries TRBV29-1 and TRBJ2-5; a weak D match, TRBD2 (7 bases). Trimming left V 3 bases short and J 4 bases short, with 9 bases between. This CDR3 region has 12 residues. Germline CDR1 SQVTM, CDR2 ANQGSEA. The CDR3 protein is CSVERGGETQYF. CDR3 in DNA: TGCAGCGTTGAGAGGGGGGGAGAGACCCAGTACTTC.

CDR3 region: CASSHPGAGNTIYF. The DNA for the CDR3 is TGCGCCAGCAGCCACCCAGGGGCTGGAAACACCATATATTTT. The chain recombines TRBV4-3 with TRBJ1-3, with a tentative D call TRBD1 (6 bases). V lost 3 bases to trimming and J lost 2 bases, with 8 bases between them. The CDR3 is 14 amino acids. Germline V gene lookup returns CDR1 LGHNA and CDR2 YSLEER.

The J gene is TRBJ1-1, the V gene TRBV7-9; maybe TRBD1 (5 bases). Trimming removed 4 bases from V and 0 bases from J, with 15 bases in between. The CDR3 totals 16 residues. The V gene's germline CDR1 is SEHNR and CDR2 FQNEAQ (reference sequence). CDR3 amino acids: CASSSGPRGVNTEAFF. Here the CDR3 DNA reads TGTGCCAGCAGCTCAGGACCCCGGGGGGTGAACACTGAAGCTTTCTTT.

V and J are TRBV18 and TRBJ2-1; a weak D match, TRBD2 (6 bases). The CDR3 contains 18 residues. Trimming took 4 bases from V and 5 from J, leaving 24 bases between them. Germline-derived CDR1 and CDR2 are KGHSH and LQKENI. CDR3 DNA sequence: TGTGCCAGCTCACAGGAGGGTGTTAACCCCCCCTTAAACAATGAGCAGTTCTTC. Translation: CASSQEGVNPPLNNEQFF.

This clone was picked up a small number of times. The chain employs TRBV2 and TRBJ1-2, with D perhaps matching TRBD1 (5 bases). Germline V gene lookup returns CDR1 SNHLY and CDR2 FYNNEI. The CDR3 is made up of 16 amino acids. V was clipped by 3 bases and J by 2 bases, with 16 bases between them. CDR3 region: CASSDKMGGSNYGYTF. The CDR3 DNA sequence: TGTGCCAGCAGTGATAAAATGGGGGGTTCAAACTATGGCTACACCTTC.

The chain employs TRBV15 and TRBJ2-4; D unresolved. Germline CDR1 reads LNHNV; CDR2 reads YYDKDF (reference sequence). The V and J ends lost 3 bases and 0 bases respectively, with 9 bases between them. The CDR3 is made up of 15 amino acids. CDR3 bases: TGTGCCACCAGCAGTCCTTCAGTAGCCAAAAACATTCAGTACTTC. It specifies CATSSPSVAKNIQYF.

This chain joins TRBV10-3 and TRBJ1-4, with D unclear. The germline V and J ends were trimmed by 2 bases and 8 bases, with 9 bases remaining between them. Germline values: CDR1 ENHRY, CDR2 SYGVKD. CDR3 length equals 13 residues. The CDR3 bases are TGTGCCATCAGTGAGCAGGTTGGGGAAAAACTGTTTTTT. This codes for CAISEQVGEKLFF.

The rearrangement links TRBV7-9 to TRBJ2-3, with 8 positions matching TRBD2. The CDR3 extends over 16 amino acids. The V segment lost 1 base and the J segment 4 bases; nucleotides outside the gene matches: 7. The germline V gene encodes CDR1 SEHNR and CDR2 FQNEAQ (reference sequence). The chain's CDR3 is CASSLGTSGYADTQYF. DNA of the CDR3: TGTGCCAGCAGCTTAGGAACTAGCGGCTACGCAGATACGCAGTATTTT.

The V call is TRBV5-1, the J call TRBJ1-5; unclear D gene. The V gene lost 0 bases and the J gene lost 4 bases, with 11 bases spanning the gap. The germline CDR1 and CDR2 sequences are SGHRS and YFSETQ. This CDR3 comprises 15 residues. CDR3 in amino acids: CASSLDGSSNQPQHF. In DNA, the CDR3 is TGCGCCAGCAGCTTGGATGGCAGTTCAAATCAGCCCCAGCATTTT.

The J gene is TRBJ1-2, the V gene TRBV9, with unresolved D. Trimming removed 0 bases at V and 8 bases at J, with 14 bases between. Looked up from germline, CDR1 is SGDLS and CDR2 is YYNGEE. CDR3 length: 14 residues. CDR3 bases: TGTGCCAGCAGCGTAGAGGTCGGGGTCGGCGGCTACACCTTC. Its protein product is CASSVEVGVGGYTF. The full variable domain, with the rest looked up from reference TRBV9 and TRBJ1-2, is DSGVTQTPKHLITATGQRVTLRCSPRSGDLSVYWYQQSLDQGLQFLIQYYNGEERAKGNILERFSAQQFPDLHSELNLSSLELGDSALYFCASSVEVGVGGYTFGSGTRLTVV.